The 26 T cell receptor beta chains given below trace back to one sample, sequenced in a study of draining lymph node invasion in breast cancer (dated by TCRdb to the early 2020s). For memory conventional CD4 T cells, the sort was based on CD4+ CD45RA- CD25- cells. The protocol used for the library was bulk RNA-seq. The data were produced on an Illumina HiSeq 2500. The public reads were quality trimmed at Q25 with fastp and then assembled into clones with MiXCR by TCRdb, keeping productive beta chains. Each CDR3 protein gets just one entry, which takes the most common genes and DNA from the rows behind it. The sample profile shows a few thousand distinct CDR3 sequences; 85% of them were found once. Around 1.6% of the sample goes to the ten largest clones. Source material: sorted memory CD4+ effector T cells from a lymph node. Taken with the paper, the label for cell subset or site translates to: CD45RA-negative sorted CD4+ T cells (memory Tconv or effector/memory Treg). These receptors all stem from a female donor with luminal breast cancer.

V gene TRBV4-2 combines with J gene TRBJ1-1; maybe TRBD1 (6 bases). The CDR3 runs 15 residues. Trimming stripped 1 base from V and 4 bases from J, with 13 bases between. Germline CDR1 LGHNA, CDR2 YNFKEQ. The CDR3 bases are TGTGCCAGCAGCCAAGCGCCAGGGGCGGCCACTGAAGCTTTCTTT. Translating it yields CASSQAPGAATEAFF.

V gene TRBV20-1 combines with J gene TRBJ1-6; D remains unclear. This CDR3 spans 13 amino acids. V was shortened by 2 bases and J by 8 bases, with 10 bases between the two germline ends. CDR1 and CDR2 from the germline V gene are DFQATT and SNEGSKA (reference sequence). CDR3 amino acids: CSARWQPDSPLHF. CDR3 in DNA: TGCAGTGCTAGATGGCAGCCTGATTCACCCCTCCACTTT.

The CDR3 bases are TGCGCCAGCAGCTTGGAGGGGCGTGAGCAGTACTTC. Translated: CASSLEGREQYF. The V and J genes are TRBV5-1 and TRBJ2-7, with a weak D call TRBD1 (5 bases). From germline, CDR1 is SGHRS and CDR2 YFSETQ. Trimming took 0 bases from V and 7 from J, leaving 8 bases between them. This CDR3 comprises 12 residues. Variable domain in full (rest from reference TRBV5-1 and TRBJ2-7): KAGVTQTPRYLIKTRGQQVTLSCSPISGHRSVSWYQQTPGQGLQFLFEYFSETQRNKGNFPGRFSGRQFSNSRSEMNVSTLELGDSALYLCASSLEGREQYFGPGTRLTVT.

The chain has TRBV7-9 and TRBJ2-7, with D tentatively TRBD1 (5 bases). V was cut by 4 bases and J by 0 bases, with 10 bases left in between. The CDR3 has 14 amino acids. CDR1 and CDR2 from the germline V gene are SEHNR and FQNEAQ (reference sequence). Here the CDR3 DNA reads TGTGCCAGCAGCTCGACAGTCGGCTCCTACGAGCAGTACTTC. This encodes CASSSTVGSYEQYF. Together with reference TRBV7-9 and TRBJ2-7, the CDR3 gives the full variable domain: DTGVSQNPRHKITKRGQNVTFRCDPISEHNRLYWYRQTLGQGPEFLTYFQNEAQLEKSRLLSDRFSAERPKGSFSTLEIQRTEQGDSAMYLCASSSTVGSYEQYFGPGTRLTVT.

V gene TRBV13 combines with J gene TRBJ2-5, with a weak D call TRBD1 (7 bases). Per the germline V gene, CDR1 is PRHDT and CDR2 is FYEKMQ (reference sequence). Trimming cost V 5 bases and J 4 bases, with 17 bases left between them. CDR3 length: 15 amino acids. The DNA for the CDR3 is TGTGCCAGCAGCCGGAGACAGGGAGGAGGAGAGACCCAGTACTTC. Translation: CASSRRQGGGETQYF.

The chain is built from TRBV27 and TRBJ1-3; D is unresolved. The CDR3 totals 15 residues. The V and J ends lost 2 bases and 0 bases respectively, with 8 bases between them. Germline assignment: CDR1 MNHEY and CDR2 SMNVEV (reference sequence). Written as DNA, the CDR3 is TGTGCCAGCAGTTTAAGAGCGCACTCTGGAAACACCATATATTTT. Translating gives CASSLRAHSGNTIYF.

The chain carries TRBV19 and TRBJ2-1, with TRBD2 matching over 8 bases. J gave up 7 bases and V 3 bases, and 8 bases lay outside the gene matches. CDR1 and CDR2 (germline): LNHDA, SQIVND (reference sequence). The CDR3 runs to 15 residues. The CDR3 coding sequence is TGTGCCAGTAGTATCCCGCGGGGGGCGGGTAATGAGCAGTTCTTC. It codes for CASSIPRGAGNEQFF.

The chain combines TRBV7-9 with TRBJ1-2; no clear D. V was shortened by 5 bases and J by 2 bases, with 12 bases between the two germline ends. Germline-derived CDR1 and CDR2 are SEHNR and FQNEAQ (reference sequence). This CDR3 region has 14 residues. CDR3 amino acids: CASSLSGQNYGYTF. The CDR3 coding sequence is TGTGCCAGCAGCCTTAGCGGTCAGAACTATGGCTACACCTTC. Complete variable domain (other parts from reference TRBV7-9 and TRBJ1-2): DTGVSQNPRHKITKRGQNVTFRCDPISEHNRLYWYRQTLGQGPEFLTYFQNEAQLEKSRLLSDRFSAERPKGSFSTLEIQRTEQGDSAMYLCASSLSGQNYGYTFGSGTRLTVV.

The chain has TRBV13 and TRBJ1-3; TRBD1 might be the D (6 bases). This CDR3 region has 17 residues. V was trimmed by 2 bases and J by 1 base, leaving 15 bases between them. Per the germline V gene, CDR1 is PRHDT and CDR2 is FYEKMQ (reference sequence). The CDR3 sequence is CASSLRGGRESGNTIYF. The CDR3 DNA is TGTGCCAGCAGCTTACGTGGGGGCCGGGAATCTGGAAACACCATATATTTT.

A word on this clonotype: The junction does not match germline at one end; this may be a read error. The genes are TRBV6-2 or TRBV6-3 and TRBJ1-1; the D is unclear. This CDR3 contains 12 residues. From germline, CDR1 is MNHEY and CDR2 SVGEGT. The CDR3 nucleotides read TGTGCCAGCAGTTACTCGAGCGGCGGTCTTGACTTT. Translated, it gives CASSYSSGGLDF.

This chain links TRBV10-2 with TRBJ1-1; 11 nucleotides agree with TRBD1. Losses at the gene ends were 6 bases for V and 10 bases for J; bases not matched to a gene: 1. The CDR3 is made up of 11 amino acids. Germline V gene sequence: CDR1 WSHSY, CDR2 SAAADI. The CDR3 coding sequence is TGCGCCAGCAGGGACAGGGGGCGAGCTTTCTTT. This translates into CASRDRGRAFF.

The gene calls are TRBV6-1 and TRBJ1-4; D unclear. V lost 4 bases and J 8 bases, leaving 11 bases between the germline ends. This CDR3 spans 13 amino acids. CDR1 and CDR2 (germline): MNHNS, SASEGT. CDR3 in DNA: TGTGCCAGCAGTGCCGGATCGGGCGAAAAACTGTTTTTT. It translates to CASSAGSGEKLFF.

The chain is built from TRBV6-5 and TRBJ1-2; TRBD1 is a possible D gene (5 bases). CDR3 length: 12 amino acids. Germline V gene lookup returns CDR1 MNHEY and CDR2 SVGAGI. Trimming took 2 bases from V and 4 from J, leaving 5 bases between them. Here the CDR3 DNA reads TGTGCCAGCAGTTACGACAGCTATGGCTACACCTTC. It specifies CASSYDSYGYTF.

The CDR3 DNA follows: TGTGCCAGCAGTCCTCTAGATACGCAGTATTTT. Amino acid sequence: CASSPLDTQYF. V gene TRBV12-3 or TRBV12-4 combines with J gene TRBJ2-3, with unresolved D. The CDR3 has 11 amino acids. The V end lost 5 bases, the J end lost 5 bases, and 5 bases lay between the germline ends.

Only a few counts were recorded for this clonotype. V usage is TRBV3-1 and J usage is TRBJ2-2; the D is unclear. The CDR3 runs to 14 residues. V lost 2 bases and J lost 2, with 6 bases in between. CDR1 is LGHDT, CDR2 YNNKEL, per germline (reference sequence). DNA for the CDR3: TGTGCCAGCAGCCAAACCGTCAACACCGGGGAGCTGTTTTTT. It yields the protein CASSQTVNTGELFF.

CDR3 sequence reads: CASSPQRTHQPQHF. The CDR3 DNA reads TGTGCCAGCAGTCCGCAACGGACCCATCAGCCCCAGCATTTT. V is TRBV27 and J is TRBJ1-5; D ambiguous. Germline V CDR1 and CDR2: MNHEY, SMNVEV (reference sequence). CDR3 length equals 14 residues. Trimming removed 5 bases from V and 5 bases from J, with 13 bases in between.

The CDR3 here is CASSQSLMGGLAGATYNEQFF. In nucleotides, the CDR3 is TGCGCCAGCAGCCAAAGTCTCATGGGGGGACTAGCGGGGGCCACTTACAATGAGCAGTTCTTC. The gene calls are TRBV4-1 and TRBJ2-1, with 14 bases lining up with TRBD2. The CDR3 has 21 amino acids. Germline values: CDR1 MGHRA, CDR2 YSYEKL. J lost 4 bases, V lost 2 bases, and 16 bases had no gene match.

This chain links TRBV6-2 or TRBV6-3 with TRBJ1-1; TRBD1 aligns across 8 bases. From germline, CDR1 is MNHEY and CDR2 SVGEGT. The junction had 4 bases not matched to a gene; V was cut back by 6 bases and J by 4 bases. CDR3 length: 13 amino acids. The CDR3 region is CASRDTGGTEAFF. The CDR3 DNA reads as TGTGCCAGCAGGGATACAGGGGGCACTGAAGCTTTCTTT.

This clonotype occurred a few times. This rearrangement joins TRBV5-4 to TRBJ2-2; D might be TRBD1 (5 bases). V was trimmed by 0 bases and J by 0 bases, leaving 6 bases between them. From germline, CDR1 is SGHNT and CDR2 YYREEE (reference sequence). The CDR3 contains 15 residues. The CDR3, as DNA: TGTGCCAGCAGCTTGGGCAGGGCGAACACCGGGGAGCTGTTTTTT. This codes for CASSLGRANTGELFF.

The V and J genes are TRBV6-1 and TRBJ1-2; possible D gene TRBD1, 5 bases. CDR3 length equals 13 residues. Germline V gives CDR1 MNHNS, CDR2 SASEGT. Trimming cost V 3 bases and J 8 bases, with 13 bases left between them. The CDR3 protein is CASSEAGLGGYTF. The CDR3, as DNA: TGTGCCAGCAGTGAGGCGGGGCTGGGAGGCTACACCTTC.

This clonotype was recorded a few times. The chain recombines TRBV4-2 with TRBJ1-3; no clear D gene. Germline CDR1 is LGHNA and CDR2 is YNFKEQ. The CDR3 loop spans 15 amino acids. Trimming removed 4 bases at V and 1 base at J, with 11 bases between. The CDR3 DNA is TGTGCCAGCAGCCGTTTTAGGGATTCTGGAAACACCATATATTTT. This gives the protein CASSRFRDSGNTIYF.

In this sample, this clonotype turned up a few times. CDR3 sequence: CASSPRLQGAGTEAFF. As DNA, the CDR3 is TGTGCCAGCTCACCTCGTCTACAGGGGGCTGGGACTGAAGCTTTCTTT. The genes are TRBV18 and TRBJ1-1; 9 positions match TRBD1. Germline V CDR1 and CDR2: KGHSH, LQKENI. This CDR3 is 16 amino acids long. The V and J ends lost 3 bases and 5 bases, in that order; junction bases with no gene match: 10.

The rearrangement joins TRBV11-2 to TRBJ1-1; unclear D gene. Germline V gives CDR1 SGHAT, CDR2 FQNNGV. The CDR3 loop spans 14 amino acids. V shed 1 base and J shed 0 bases, with 6 bases lying between them. CDR3 sequence: CASSLVDVNTEAFF. Here the CDR3 DNA reads TGTGCCAGCAGCTTAGTAGATGTGAACACTGAAGCTTTCTTT.

J is TRBJ2-7 and V is TRBV6-5; D not resolved. The CDR3 contains 11 residues. CDR1 is MNHEY and CDR2 is SVGAGI in the germline V gene. Trimming took off 7 bases at V and 7 bases at J, with 11 bases between the two ends. CDR3 DNA: TGTGCCAGCACGTGGGCCCGGGAGCAGTACTTC. Translating it yields CASTWAREQYF.

This rearrangement joins TRBV5-1 to TRBJ2-1; D possibly uses TRBD1 or TRBD2 (6 bases each). Germline values: CDR1 SGHRS, CDR2 YFSETQ. This CDR3 contains 14 residues. The V end was cut by 4 bases, the J end by 6 bases, with 14 bases between. CDR3 bases: TGCGCCAGCAGCGTAGGGGGGCCCAGCAATGAGCAGTTCTTC. It yields the protein CASSVGGPSNEQFF.

CDR3 coding DNA: TGTGCCAGCAGCCTACGTACGGGTGAAAAACTGTTTTTT. Its protein is CASSLRTGEKLFF. The chain employs TRBV3-1 and TRBJ1-4; D remains ambiguous. V was trimmed by 4 bases and J by 7 bases, leaving 10 bases between them. The CDR3 loop spans 13 amino acids. Germline V gives CDR1 LGHDT, CDR2 YNNKEL (reference sequence).